Below are 7 T cell receptor beta chains sequenced from a single sample in a study of OX40 agonist ivuxolimab in advanced cancers. The method was immunoSEQ multiplex PCR; TCRdb's version includes in-frame clones alone and lacks a portion of them. The data contain under 90,000 clones, approximately 89% of them singletons. The material sequenced was CD4+ or CD8+ T cells sorted from blood, taken in a trial of the OX40 agonist ivuxolimab. The source is an adult with an advanced solid tumor such as melanoma, head and neck, liver or kidney cancer.

The rearrangement joins TRBV19 to TRBJ1-5; D unresolved. The V and J ends lost 3 bases and 0 bases respectively, with 6 bases between them. The CDR3 loop spans 14 amino acids. Germline V CDR1 and CDR2: LNHDA, SQIVND (reference sequence). CDR3 residues: CASSIRYSNQPQHF. CDR3 DNA: TGTGCCAGTAGTATCCGATATAGCAATCAGCCCCAGCATTTT. The full variable domain, completed using reference TRBV19 and TRBJ1-5, is DGGITQSPKYLFRKEGQNVTLSCEQNLNHDAMYWYRQDPGQGLRLIYYSQIVNDFQKGDIAEGYSVSREKKESFPLTVTSAQKNPTAFYLCASSIRYSNQPQHFGDGTRLSIL.

The V call is TRBV6-1, the J call TRBJ1-3; D gene uncertain. The CDR3 totals 14 residues. V lost 7 bases to trimming and J lost 0 bases, with 10 bases between them. Germline assignment: CDR1 MNHNS and CDR2 SASEGT. CDR3 protein: CASKDAYSGNTIYF. For the CDR3, the DNA is TGTGCCAGCAAAGACGCCTACTCTGGAAACACCATATATTTT.

The chain recombines TRBV19 with TRBJ1-1; perhaps TRBD1 as D (5 bases). The CDR3 is 14 amino acids. Germline-derived CDR1 and CDR2 are LNHDA and SQIVND (reference sequence). Trimming stripped 0 bases from V and 1 base from J, with 6 bases between. The CDR3 loop reads CASSIDGANTEAFF. The CDR3 nucleotides are TGTGCCAGTAGTATAGATGGGGCGAACACTGAAGCTTTCTTT.

The V call is TRBV6-1, the J call TRBJ1-5, with D unclear. Germline V gene sequence: CDR1 MNHNS, CDR2 SASEGT. The CDR3 extends over 14 amino acids. Trimming stripped 8 bases from V and 5 bases from J, with 16 bases between. CDR3: CASGKTPLYQPQHF. CDR3 nucleotides: TGTGCCAGCGGTAAAACCCCCCTGTATCAGCCCCAGCATTTT.

The chain links TRBV28 to TRBJ2-5; 11 nucleotides line up with TRBD2. This CDR3 is 15 amino acids long. Germline CDR1 and CDR2: MDHEN and SYDVKM. V dropped 2 bases and J dropped 5; count of bases not matched to a gene: 4. CDR3 DNA: TGTGCCAGCAGTTTAGGTAGCGGGGGGGCCGAGACCCAGTACTTC. Its protein product is CASSLGSGGAETQYF. Full variable domain (outside the CDR3, taken from reference TRBV28 and TRBJ2-5): DVKVTQSSRYLVKRTGEKVFLECVQDMDHENMFWYRQDPGLGLRLIYFSYDVKMKEKGDIPEGYSVSREKKERFSLILESASTNQTSMYLCASSLGSGGAETQYFGPGTRLLVL.

V gene TRBV19 combines with J gene TRBJ1-4; the D is unclear. Germline V CDR1 and CDR2: LNHDA, SQIVND (reference sequence). The CDR3 has 14 amino acids. The V end lost 6 bases, the J end lost 2 bases, and 10 bases lay between the germline ends. CDR3 nucleotide sequence: TGTGCCAGTAGGCCGACGGGCACTAATGAAAAACTGTTTTTT. Translated: CASRPTGTNEKLFF.

This rearrangement joins TRBV7-2 to TRBJ2-3, with 8 positions matching TRBD1. J was trimmed by 5 bases and V by 6 bases; bases with no gene match: 7. Germline V gives CDR1 SGHTA, CDR2 FQGNSA. This CDR3 has 14 residues. CDR3 region: CASRPDRGGDTQYF. The CDR3, as DNA: TGTGCCAGCAGACCAGACAGGGGCGGAGATACGCAGTATTTT.